These 25 T cell receptor beta chains originate from one sample sequenced in a study of CD8+ T cells in alopecia areata. RNA extraction and reverse transcription yielded cDNA as sequencing template. TCRdb's copy holds only in-frame clones and misses some; the assay was immunoSEQ multiplex PCR. The repertoire holds about 120,000 clones, with 47% as singletons. The sample was NKG2D-low CD8+ T cells sorted from blood. The source is a human donor with alopecia areata.

This clone was seen a few times. The genes are TRBV7-9 and TRBJ2-2; D is perhaps TRBD1 (6 bases). V shed 5 bases and J shed 3 bases, with 25 bases lying between them. Per germline, CDR1 SEHNR and CDR2 FQNEAQ (reference sequence). The CDR3 is 19 residues long. CDR3 coding DNA: TGTGCCAGCAGCACACGCAGGAGCTCCGGGACACCTTACACCGGGGAGCTGTTTTTT. Amino acids: CASSTRRSSGTPYTGELFF. The full variable domain, rest sourced from reference TRBV7-9 and TRBJ2-2, is DTGVSQNPRHKITKRGQNVTFRCDPISEHNRLYWYRQTLGQGPEFLTYFQNEAQLEKSRLLSDRFSAERPKGSFSTLEIQRTEQGDSAMYLCASSTRRSSGTPYTGELFFGEGSRLTVL.

The chain links TRBV2 to TRBJ2-7, with 12 bases matching TRBD1. CDR1 and CDR2 (germline): SNHLY, FYNNEI. V gave up 6 bases and J gave up 7 bases; unmatched junction bases: 10. The CDR3 loop spans 15 amino acids. The CDR3: CASRTGTGGAKEQYF. The CDR3 nucleotides read TGTGCCAGCAGGACAGGGACAGGGGGCGCGAAAGAGCAGTACTTC.

Details on this clone: The junction differs from germline at one of its ends, possibly a read error. The chain has TRBV5-1 and TRBJ2-1; possibly TRBD2 for D (6 bases). This CDR3 contains 11 residues. CDR1 is SGHRS and CDR2 is YFSETQ in the germline V gene. The CDR3 reads CASSLDGSGVF. The CDR3 DNA is TGCGCCAGCAGCTTGGACGGGAGCGGAGTCTTC.

The chain links TRBV27 to TRBJ2-6; D is undetermined. From germline, CDR1 is MNHEY and CDR2 SMNVEV (reference sequence). Trimming cost V 6 bases and J 3 bases, with 9 bases left between them. CDR3 length: 14 residues. CDR3 DNA sequence: TGTGCCAGCAGGGATGGCGGTGGGGCCAACGTCCTGACTTTC. The encoded protein is CASRDGGGANVLTF.

In its sample, this clone was seen a few times. The chain recombines TRBV14 with TRBJ2-5; a weak D match, TRBD1 (5 bases). Between the trimmed V and J ends, which lost 3 bases and 0 bases, there was a span of 8 bases. Germline lookup yields CDR1 SGHDN and CDR2 FVKESK. The length of the CDR3 is 14 residues. In DNA form, the CDR3 reads TGTGCCAGCAGCCAGACAGTTGACCAAGAGACCCAGTACTTC. The encoded protein is CASSQTVDQETQYF.

This rearrangement joins TRBV29-1 to TRBJ2-1, with D possibly matching TRBD1 (6 bases). CDR1 and CDR2 (germline): SQVTM, ANQGSEA. V was cut by 7 bases and J by 5 bases, with 15 bases left in between. This CDR3 is built from 13 residues. CDR3 protein: CSGADSRDNEQFF. DNA of the CDR3: TGCAGCGGTGCGGACAGCAGAGACAATGAGCAGTTCTTC.

CDR3 in DNA: TGCAGCGTTGAAGATCCAATAGCGGAGACCTACGAGCAGTACTTC. It codes for CSVEDPIAETYEQYF. The rearrangement uses TRBV29-1 and TRBJ2-7; D might be TRBD2 (6 bases). CDR3 length: 15 residues. Looked up from germline, CDR1 is SQVTM and CDR2 is ANQGSEA. V shed 0 bases and J shed 2 bases, with 14 bases lying between them.

The chain employs TRBV25-1 and TRBJ2-7, with a tentative D call TRBD1 (5 bases). Trimming removed 3 bases from V and 6 bases from J, with 12 bases in between. CDR3 length: 13 amino acids. Looked up from germline, CDR1 is MGHDK and CDR2 is SYGVNS. This CDR3 reads CASSDPGHREQYF. In DNA, the CDR3 is TGTGCCAGCAGTGACCCAGGGCATCGCGAGCAGTACTTC.

This clone came up a few times. The chain combines TRBV28 with TRBJ2-7; possible D gene TRBD2, 5 bases. This CDR3 has 14 residues. Trimming shortened V by 5 bases and J by 3 bases, and 14 bases separated the two germline ends. Germline V gene data show CDR1 as MDHEN and CDR2 as SYDVKM. The CDR3 spells CASSTSGVGYEQYF. The CDR3, as DNA: TGTGCCAGCAGTACCTCCGGGGTAGGCTACGAGCAGTACTTC.

In its sample, this clone was seen once. The chain couples TRBV4-1 to TRBJ2-7; D may correspond to TRBD1 or TRBD2 (5 bases each). V was shortened by 0 bases and J by 1 base, with 16 bases between the two germline ends. The CDR3 has 17 amino acids. The germline V gene encodes CDR1 MGHRA and CDR2 YSYEKL. Here the CDR3 DNA reads TGCGCCAGCAGCCAAGAAGTAGGGACCGGAGCGTCCTACGAGCAGTACTTC. Translating gives CASSQEVGTGASYEQYF.

The J gene is TRBJ1-2, the V gene TRBV29-1; 10 positions match TRBD1. The CDR3 is 14 amino acids. Unmatched junction bases numbered 9, after V lost 7 bases and J lost 4 bases. The V gene's germline CDR1 is SQVTM and CDR2 ANQGSEA. CDR3 coding DNA: TGCAGCGCCCTGACAGGGGGCGCGGTCTATGGCTACACCTTC. Translation: CSALTGGAVYGYTF.

The gene calls are TRBV4-3 and TRBJ2-5, with 8 nucleotides matching TRBD2. With 1 base clipped from V and 4 bases from J, the junction kept 5 bases outside the gene matches. The germline V gene encodes CDR1 LGHNA and CDR2 YSLEER. There are 15 residues in the CDR3. The CDR3, as DNA: TGCGCCAGCAGCCAAGCCGGGAGGGAGGGAGAGACCCAGTACTTC. It codes for CASSQAGREGETQYF.

This chain joins TRBV29-1 and TRBJ1-4; no clear D gene. This CDR3 comprises 14 residues. CDR1 SQVTM and CDR2 ANQGSEA come from the germline V gene. V was shortened by 7 bases and J by 2 bases, with 14 bases between the two germline ends. The CDR3 is CSARTGRTNEKLFF. The DNA of the CDR3 is TGCAGCGCACGGACCGGGCGGACTAATGAAAAACTGTTTTTT.

The chain couples TRBV5-1 to TRBJ2-5, with TRBD1 as a possible D gene (6 bases). Near its end, the DNA agrees better with TRBJ2-7, so the J call may be wrong. The CDR3 is 14 amino acids. CDR1 and CDR2 (germline): SGHRS, YFSETQ. CDR3 protein: CASSFGGQTYEQYF. The CDR3, as DNA: TGCGCCAGCAGCTTTGGGGGCCAAACCTACGAGCAGTACTTC.

The chain joins TRBV29-1 to TRBJ2-6; D gene uncertain. Germline loops: CDR1 SQVTM, CDR2 ANQGSEA. This CDR3 comprises 17 residues. Deletions cut 6 bases from V and 0 bases from J, with 18 bases between. For the CDR3, the DNA is TGCAGCGTGATTGACACCACCCTGTTCTCTGGGGCCAACGTCCTGACTTTC. Protein product: CSVIDTTLFSGANVLTF.

The table lists this clone with a few counts. The gene calls are TRBV6-5 and TRBJ2-1, with TRBD2 as a possible D gene (5 bases). The CDR3 has 15 amino acids. The V gene lost 5 bases and the J gene lost 0 bases, with 11 bases spanning the gap. Germline values: CDR1 MNHEY, CDR2 SVGAGI. The CDR3 DNA reads TGTGCCAGCAGTCCCCTGAGCGGCTCCTACAATGAGCAGTTCTTC. Translating it yields CASSPLSGSYNEQFF.

V usage is TRBV4-3 and J usage is TRBJ2-6, with D maybe TRBD2 (5 bases). Trimming removed 4 bases from V and 4 bases from J, with 5 bases in between. The CDR3 consists of 13 residues. Germline V lookup: CDR1 LGHNA, CDR2 YSLEER. The chain's CDR3 is CASSPGGANVLTF. The DNA for the CDR3 is TGCGCCAGCAGCCCGGGGGGGGCCAACGTCCTGACTTTC.

This clone was counted a few times. The chain links TRBV29-1 to TRBJ2-2, with unresolved D. The CDR3 is 12 residues long. The germline CDR1 and CDR2 sequences are SQVTM and ANQGSEA. V dropped 3 bases and J dropped 4 bases, with 6 bases sitting between them. The DNA of the CDR3 is TGCAGCGTTGAGGAGAGCACCGGGGAGCTGTTTTTT. Translated, it gives CSVEESTGELFF.

The CDR3, as DNA: TGCAGCGCTATTACAGGGGTAGCTGGGGCCAACGTCCTGACTTTC. Protein: CSAITGVAGANVLTF. The chain uses TRBV29-1 and TRBJ2-6, with 7 bases aligning to TRBD1. Germline assignment: CDR1 SQVTM and CDR2 ANQGSEA. J was trimmed by 2 bases and V by 7 bases; bases with no gene match: 8. The CDR3 totals 15 residues. Complete variable domain (other parts from reference TRBV29-1 and TRBJ2-6): SAVISQKPSRDICQRGTSLTIQCQVDSQVTMMFWYRQQPGQSLTLIATANQGSEATYESGFVIDKFPISRPNLTFSTLTVSNMSPEDSSIYLCSAITGVAGANVLTFGAGSRLTVL.

This chain connects TRBV7-9 to TRBJ2-5; 9 bases line up with TRBD1. The CDR3 length is 15 residues. V shed 5 bases, J shed 1 base, and the junction held 5 bases outside the gene matches. CDR1 and CDR2 from the germline V gene are SEHNR and FQNEAQ (reference sequence). CDR3 residues: CASSHRDRAQETQYF. The CDR3 DNA sequence: TGTGCCAGCAGCCATCGGGACAGGGCCCAAGAGACCCAGTACTTC.

The rearrangement links TRBV4-3 to TRBJ2-7; D may correspond to TRBD1 or TRBD2 (5 bases each). The CDR3 runs to 14 residues. The germline V and J ends were trimmed by 4 bases and 3 bases, with 13 bases remaining between them. From germline, CDR1 is LGHNA and CDR2 YSLEER. The CDR3 protein is CASSPQEADYEQYF. For the CDR3, the DNA is TGCGCCAGCAGCCCACAGGAGGCGGACTACGAGCAGTACTTC.

This clone was recorded a few times. The CDR3 DNA sequence: TGTGCCAGCAGCTTTCCCAATGCGGGGGCGAGTCAGTTCTTC. This encodes CASSFPNAGASQFF. The chain joins TRBV11-2 to TRBJ2-1, with D possibly TRBD2 on 7 matching bases. The CDR3 has 14 amino acids. Looked up from germline, CDR1 is SGHAT and CDR2 is FQNNGV. V shed 3 bases and J shed 13 bases, with 19 bases lying between them.

The V gene is TRBV5-6, the J gene TRBJ2-1, with 12 bases lining up with TRBD2. V trimming: 3 bases; J trimming: 4 bases; junction bases outside the gene matches: 2. CDR1 is SGHDT and CDR2 is YYEEEE in the germline V gene. CDR3 size: 15 residues. In DNA, the CDR3 is TGTGCCAGCAGCTCGACTAGCGGGGGATACAATGAGCAGTTCTTC. Residues: CASSSTSGGYNEQFF.

This clone was counted between two and nine times. The V call is TRBV30, the J call TRBJ2-7; D may be TRBD2 (5 bases). V lost 0 bases, J lost 5 bases, and 11 bases lay in between. Germline V gene sequence: CDR1 GTSNPN, CDR2 SVGIG (reference sequence). The CDR3 consists of 13 residues. CDR3 sequence reads: CAWSVSRVHEQYF. The CDR3 coding sequence is TGTGCCTGGAGTGTATCGAGGGTCCACGAGCAGTACTTC.

There are many counts of this clone. The chain joins TRBV4-3 to TRBJ2-6; 7 bases line up with TRBD1. The V and J ends lost 0 bases and 1 base, in that order; junction bases with no gene match: 0. From germline, CDR1 is LGHNA and CDR2 YSLEER. The CDR3 extends over 16 amino acids. CDR3 protein: CASSQEQGSGANVLTF. CDR3 in DNA: TGCGCCAGCAGCCAAGAACAGGGGTCTGGGGCCAACGTCCTGACTTTC.